The 13 T cell receptor beta chains below come from one sample, sequenced in a study of T cell repertoires in cytomegalovirus infection. TCRdb analysed the reads with MiXCR anew, one entry per CDR3 protein. The table has 150,000 to 200,000 distinct CDR3 sequences, 20% to 25% seen once; the top ten hold 20% to 30%. Antigen specificity for these receptors is unknown. The input for sequencing was CD8+ T cells from cultured PBMCs, taken from culture after CMV antigen stimulation. Receptor source: a human donor in good health (CMV status not recorded). Some clones in this sample may be carry-over from other donors' samples.

This clonotype was seen only a few times. The chain combines TRBV6-6 with TRBJ2-3, with D maybe TRBD2 (6 bases). The V gene lost 0 bases and the J gene lost 0 bases, with 13 bases spanning the gap. Germline values: CDR1 MNHNY, CDR2 SVGAGI (reference sequence). The CDR3 is made up of 17 amino acids. The CDR3 DNA reads TGTGCCAGCAGTTACTCCGGGGGTACGTTTAGCACAGATACGCAGTATTTT. Translated: CASSYSGGTFSTDTQYF.

This clonotype was seen only a few times. The chain recombines TRBV11-2 with TRBJ2-1, with no clear D. The CDR3 is made up of 16 amino acids. V was trimmed by 6 bases and J by 0 bases, leaving 15 bases between them. Germline-derived CDR1 and CDR2 are SGHAT and FQNNGV. The CDR3 here is CASRPGVGFSYNEQFF. CDR3 coding DNA: TGTGCCAGCAGACCGGGCGTGGGTTTCTCCTACAATGAGCAGTTCTTC.

This clonotype has just a few counts. The chain has TRBV7-2 and TRBJ2-7; 9 bases are shared with TRBD1. The CDR3 loop spans 14 amino acids. The germline V gene encodes CDR1 SGHTA and CDR2 FQGNSA. V gave up 4 bases and J gave up 4 bases; unmatched junction bases: 5. CDR3 DNA sequence: TGTGCCAGCAGCTGGGGACAGGGAGATTACGAGCAGTACTTC. Its protein is CASSWGQGDYEQYF.

The chain employs TRBV25-1 and TRBJ1-1; tentative D call: TRBD1 (5 bases). V lost 2 bases and J lost 5, with 9 bases in between. In germline, CDR1 is MGHDK, CDR2 SYGVNS. This CDR3 is built from 13 residues. For the CDR3, the DNA is TGTGCCAGCAGTGAACAGGGCTGGACTGAAGCTTTCTTT. This encodes CASSEQGWTEAFF.

This clonotype was observed a few times. Being one base from a much bigger clone, this may be a read error. The chain combines TRBV7-6 with TRBJ1-3; 10 bases line up with TRBD1. This CDR3 spans 20 amino acids. J gave up 0 bases and V 4 bases, and 15 bases lay outside the gene matches. Germline CDR1 reads SGHVS; CDR2 reads FNYEAQ. The CDR3 protein is CASSSPGTGDTTLSGNTIYF. For the CDR3, the DNA is TGTGCCAGCAGCTCCCCGGGGACAGGGGATACCACACTCTCTGGAAACACCATATATTTT.

This clonotype was seen a few times. The chain is built from TRBV7-3 and TRBJ2-7; D may be TRBD2 (6 bases). CDR1 and CDR2 from the germline V gene are SGHTA and FQGTGA. The CDR3 spans 15 residues. V lost 5 bases, J lost 6 bases, and 20 bases lay in between. The CDR3 loop reads CASSPSGGGAGEQYF. As DNA, the CDR3 is TGTGCCAGCAGCCCGTCCGGGGGTGGGGCTGGCGAGCAGTACTTC.

The chain is built from TRBV11-3 and TRBJ2-1; 15 bases are a match to TRBD2. This CDR3 spans 16 amino acids. Germline loops: CDR1 SGHNT, CDR2 YENEEA. Trimming at V came to 4 bases and at J to 9 bases, leaving 7 bases not matched to a gene. This CDR3 is CASSYGLAGGPIEQFF. CDR3 in DNA: TGTGCCAGCAGCTACGGACTAGCGGGGGGGCCCATTGAGCAGTTCTTC.

The table lists this clonotype with a few counts. The chain employs TRBV4-1 and TRBJ1-1; the D gene is possibly TRBD1 (6 bases). This CDR3 spans 16 amino acids. The germline V and J ends were trimmed by 4 bases and 1 base, with 16 bases remaining between them. CDR1 is MGHRA, CDR2 YSYEKL, per germline. CDR3 region: CASSPVPGQKNTEAFF. The CDR3 DNA reads TGCGCCAGCAGCCCCGTTCCAGGACAGAAGAACACTGAAGCTTTCTTT.

V usage is TRBV7-8 and J usage is TRBJ2-3; TRBD2 aligns across 12 bases. The CDR3 is made up of 18 amino acids. CDR1 is SGHVS, CDR2 FQNEAQ, per germline. V lost 0 bases and J lost 1; bases outside the gene matches: 5. CDR3 in amino acids: CASSLAHLAGGGTDTQYF. CDR3 coding DNA: TGTGCCAGCAGCTTAGCCCATCTAGCGGGGGGGGGCACAGATACGCAGTATTTT.

The chain is built from TRBV6-2 or TRBV6-3 and TRBJ1-5; no reliable D call. The CDR3 covers 13 residues. V was cut by 6 bases and J by 5 bases, with 11 bases left in between. The germline V gene has CDR1 MNHEY and CDR2 SVGEGT. CDR3 loop: CASSRGPYQPQHF. The DNA of the CDR3 is TGTGCCAGCAGCCGAGGGCCCTATCAGCCCCAGCATTTT.

The sample holds a few counts of this clonotype. This sequence joins TRBV7-9 and TRBJ2-7; 12 bases align to TRBD1. V shed 6 bases, J shed 4 bases, and the junction held 13 bases outside the gene matches. CDR3 size: 17 residues. CDR1 is SEHNR and CDR2 is FQNEAQ in the germline V gene (reference sequence). The CDR3 DNA reads as TGTGCCAGCAGTCAACCCGGGACAGGGGGCTCCGGATACGAGCAGTACTTC. Protein sequence: CASSQPGTGGSGYEQYF. The entire variable domain, with the rest obtained from reference TRBV7-9 and TRBJ2-7, is as follows: DTGVSQNPRHKITKRGQNVTFRCDPISEHNRLYWYRQTLGQGPEFLTYFQNEAQLEKSRLLSDRFSAERPKGSFSTLEIQRTEQGDSAMYLCASSQPGTGGSGYEQYFGPGTRLTVT.

This clonotype showed up just once. The rearrangement links TRBV29-1 to TRBJ2-1; D unclear. The CDR3 consists of 12 residues. Germline V gives CDR1 SQVTM, CDR2 ANQGSEA. The V and J ends lost 3 bases and 4 bases respectively, with 7 bases between them. The chain's CDR3 is CSVDLGYNEQFF. The CDR3 nucleotides are TGCAGCGTTGATTTGGGGTACAATGAGCAGTTCTTC.

This clonotype was counted between two and nine times. This chain joins TRBV4-1 and TRBJ2-5; 7 bases agree with TRBD2. V trimming: 0 bases; J trimming: 2 bases; junction bases outside the gene matches: 9. There are 17 residues in the CDR3. The germline V gene has CDR1 MGHRA and CDR2 YSYEKL. The CDR3 here is CASSQEGRGKSQETQYF. CDR3 bases: TGCGCCAGCAGCCAAGAAGGGCGGGGGAAATCACAAGAGACCCAGTACTTC.